What follows describes a single TCR beta chain. This sample was taken from a study of blood T cell repertoires in COVID-19. Sequencing was performed with immunoSEQ multiplex PCR; in TCRdb, only in-frame clones are kept and a portion is missing. Here the sample spans about 34,000 clones, 75% to 95% being singletons. V lost 6 bases, J lost 4 bases, and 18 bases lay in between. There are 15 residues in the CDR3. CDR1 is MNHEY and CDR2 is SVGAGI in the germline V gene. The sequence was collected from a woman of 80 years or more with acute or convalescent COVID-19. The chain recombines TRBV6-5 with TRBJ1-2; a weak D match, TRBD1 (6 bases). The sequencing sample was made of peripheral blood. The CDR3 region is CASRPGGGLSYGYTF. The CDR3 DNA sequence: TGTGCCAGCAGGCCCGGGGGGGGGCTCAGCTATGGCTACACCTTC.